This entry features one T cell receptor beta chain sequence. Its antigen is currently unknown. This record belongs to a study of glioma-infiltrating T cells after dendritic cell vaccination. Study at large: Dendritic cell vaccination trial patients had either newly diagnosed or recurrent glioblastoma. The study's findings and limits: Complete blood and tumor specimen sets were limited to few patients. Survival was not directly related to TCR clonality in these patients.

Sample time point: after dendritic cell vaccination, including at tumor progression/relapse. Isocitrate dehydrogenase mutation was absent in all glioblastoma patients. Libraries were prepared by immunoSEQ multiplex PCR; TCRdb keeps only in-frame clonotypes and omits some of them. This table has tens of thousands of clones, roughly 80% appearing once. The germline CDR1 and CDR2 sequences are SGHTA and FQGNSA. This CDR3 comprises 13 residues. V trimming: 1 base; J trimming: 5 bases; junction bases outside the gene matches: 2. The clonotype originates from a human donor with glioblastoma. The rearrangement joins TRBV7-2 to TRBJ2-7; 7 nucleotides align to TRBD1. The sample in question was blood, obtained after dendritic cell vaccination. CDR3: CASSLEGANEQYF. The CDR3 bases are TGTGCCAGCAGCTTAGAGGGGGCTAACGAGCAGTACTTC.